These T cell receptor beta chains were read from a single sample in a study of T cell responses to AZD1222 COVID-19 vaccine. Here immunoSEQ multiplex PCR was the method, and the copy in TCRdb shows in-frame clones only, minus some. This sample has around 99,000 clones, with about 92% found just once. The input for sequencing was peripheral blood, taken on day 0 of AZD1222 vaccination. These TCRs come from an adult in good health. Each CDR3 is given with its conserved first and last residue. The order of the fields is J gene, V gene, D gene, clone size, CDR3 DNA, CDR3 protein. The D gene is left open where the match is weak. Expanded clones get a size class; other rows say once, few or many, or leave the size out.

>TRBJ1-4|TRBV9|.|.
TGTGCCAGCAGCGTAGAACCCAGGTCAACTAATGAAAAACTGTTTTTT
CASSVEPRSTNEKLFF
>TRBJ2-1|TRBV10-3|TRBD2|.
TGTGCCATCAGTGAAGGGACTAGCCCGATCTTC
CAISEGTSPIF
>TRBJ2-1|TRBV28|.|.
TGTGCCAGCAGTCTGGGATTAGGGGTCAATGAGCAGTTCTTC
CASSLGLGVNEQFF
>TRBJ1-6|TRBV30|TRBD1|.
TGTGCCTGGAGTTCCGGGACAGGGGAAGCACCCCTCCACTTT
CAWSSGTGEAPLHF
>TRBJ1-4|TRBV7-9|.|.
TGTGCCAGCAGCTTACGGACAGCAGCAACTAATGAAAAACTGTTTTTT
CASSLRTAATNEKLFF
>TRBJ2-1|TRBV5-1|.|.
TGCGCCAGCAGCTTAGGGTGGGGGGAGGTCAATGAGCAGTTCTTC
CASSLGWGEVNEQFF
>TRBJ1-1|TRBV19|.|.
TGTGCCAGCAGCCCGGACTCGGACACTGAAGCTTTCTTT
CASSPDSDTEAFF
>TRBJ1-6|TRBV5-1|.|.
TGCGCCAGCAGCTTGGCCTCGGTCAGCGATTCACCCCTCCACTTT
CASSLASVSDSPLHF
>TRBJ1-6|TRBV9|TRBD1|.
TGTGCCAGCAGCAAATGGACAGGGGGAAATTCACCCCTCCACTTT
CASSKWTGGNSPLHF
>TRBJ2-2|TRBV29-1|TRBD1|.
TGCAGCGTTCTGACTAGACAGGGGGCTAACACCGGGGAGCTGTTTTTT
CSVLTRQGANTGELFF
>TRBJ1-6|TRBV15|.|once
TGTGCCACCAGCAGAGTTGAGGGGGTGACCTATAATTCACCCCTCCACTTT
CATSRVEGVTYNSPLHF
>TRBJ1-5|TRBV19|.|.
TGTGCCAGTAGTATAGCGGGGGGTGATCAGCCCCAGCATTTT
CASSIAGGDQPQHF
>TRBJ2-1|TRBV9|.|.
TGTGCCAGCAGCGTATCCCAAACACACAATGAGCAGTTCTTC
CASSVSQTHNEQFF
>TRBJ1-2|TRBV5-1|.|.
TGCGCCAGCAGCTTGGCGCAGGACTATGGCTACACCTTC
CASSLAQDYGYTF
>TRBJ1-1|TRBV19|.|once
TGTGCCAGTAGTATGGGGGCTTTGAACACTGAAGCTTTCTTT
CASSMGALNTEAFF
>TRBJ2-7|TRBV28|.|.
TGTGCCAGCAGTAGGTGGATGGGGGGCCGCTACTACTACGAGCAGTACTTC
CASSRWMGGRYYYEQYF
>TRBJ2-7|TRBV18|.|.
TGTGCCAGCTCACCACCGCCCCGGGCTGGAGAGCAGTACTTC
CASSPPPRAGEQYF
>TRBJ1-4|TRBV29-1|.|.
TGCAGCGTTGGCCTGGGGCATGAAAAACTGTTTTTT
CSVGLGHEKLFF
>TRBJ2-3|TRBV27|TRBD1|.
TGTGCCAGCAGTTTGGGACCGGGACAGGGAAGCAGAGATACGCAGTATTTT
CASSLGPGQGSRDTQYF
>TRBJ2-7|TRBV29-1|TRBD2|.
TGCAGCGTTACCGGGACTAGCGGCCCCTACGAGCAGTACTTC
CSVTGTSGPYEQYF
>TRBJ1-5|TRBV6-5|.|.
TGTGCCAGCAGTTACGGAGGGCCTTATAGCAATCAGCCCCAGCATTTT
CASSYGGPYSNQPQHF
>TRBJ1-2|TRBV28|TRBD1|.
TGTGCCAGCAGCAAGACAGGGGGCGCGTATGGCTACACCTTC
CASSKTGGAYGYTF
>TRBJ1-2|TRBV3-1/TRBV3-2|.|.
TGTGCCAGCAGCCAGGGCGTAGACAATCGAGATGGCTACACCTTC
CASSQGVDNRDGYTF
>TRBJ2-5|TRBV20-1|TRBD2|.
TGCAGTGCTAGTTACCGGGAGGTCGCGGCACTTCAAGAGACCCAGTACTTC
CSASYREVAALQETQYF
>TRBJ2-1|TRBV28|.|few
TGTGCCAGCACCTCCGGTGGAGGGCCCCACAATGAGCAGTTCTTC
CASTSGGGPHNEQFF
>TRBJ2-7|TRBV7-2|TRBD2|.
TGTGCCAGCAGCTTGGGGGCAGGACTAGCGATCGAGCAGTACTTC
CASSLGAGLAIEQYF
>TRBJ2-1|TRBV7-9|TRBD2|.
TGTGCCAGCAGCAATAGCGGGGGGAGCTCCTACAATGAGCAGTTCTTC
CASSNSGGSSYNEQFF
>TRBJ1-5|TRBV6-2/TRBV6-3|TRBD1|.
TGTGCCAGCAGTTACTCGTTGTCAGGGGGTCAGCCCCAGCATTTT
CASSYSLSGGQPQHF
>TRBJ1-2|TRBV4-1|.|.
TGCGCCAGCAGCCAAGATATGGCAGGGGCCACTGGCTACACCTTC
CASSQDMAGATGYTF
>TRBJ1-6|TRBV3-1/TRBV3-2|TRBD1|.
TGTGCCAGCAGCCGTTCGGACAGGGTTTTATCGGCCTATAATTCACCCCTCCACTTT
CASSRSDRVLSAYNSPLHF
>TRBJ2-7|TRBV5-4|.|once
TGTGCCAGCAGCTCCAGCTCCTACGAGCAGTACTTC
CASSSSSYEQYF
>TRBJ2-1|TRBV4-3|TRBD2|.
TGCGCCAGCAGCCCCGGTCCTAGCGGGTACAATGAGCAGTTCTTC
CASSPGPSGYNEQFF
>TRBJ2-7|TRBV25-1|.|.
TGTGCCAGCAGTGGAGCAGGGCCTCCGGCCGAGCAGTACTTC
CASSGAGPPAEQYF
>TRBJ1-6|TRBV12-3/TRBV12-4|TRBD1|.
TGTGCCAGCAGTCCCACAGGGGTTGGGCCCCTCCACTTT
CASSPTGVGPLHF
>TRBJ2-1|TRBV7-6|TRBD1|.
TGTGCCAGCAGTTCTGACAGGGGGCGAGACTACAATGAGCAGTTCTTC
CASSSDRGRDYNEQFF
>TRBJ2-1|TRBV18|.|once
TGTGCCAGCTCACCGCGACGGGACTTACTGGGTGAGCAGTTCTTC
CASSPRRDLLGEQFF
>TRBJ2-2|TRBV29-1|TRBD2|few
TGCAGCGTCGAGACTAGCGGGGGTGCGGGGACCGGGGAGCTGTTTTTT
CSVETSGGAGTGELFF
>TRBJ1-3|TRBV24-1|.|.
TGTGCCACCAGTGATTGCAGGGTTGGTGGAAACACCATATATTTT
CATSDCRVGGNTIYF
>TRBJ1-5|TRBV5-1|.|.
TGCGCCAGCAGCCTCACGGGTGGGGTTGGGGGCAATCAGCCCCAGCATTTT
CASSLTGGVGGNQPQHF
>TRBJ1-2|TRBV30|.|.
TGTGCCTGGAGTGTGGGGCATGGCTACACCTTC
CAWSVGHGYTF
>TRBJ1-1|TRBV30|.|.
TGTGCCTGGAACCGCGGGGGAAACACTGAAGCTTTCTTT
CAWNRGGNTEAFF
>TRBJ2-5|TRBV4-3|.|.
TGCGCCAGCAGCCAAGGGTTAGTAGGAGAGACCCAGTACTTC
CASSQGLVGETQYF
>TRBJ2-7|TRBV28|.|.
TGTGCCAGCAGCTACGAAGGGGCGCAGGACGAGCAGTACTTC
CASSYEGAQDEQYF
>TRBJ2-3|TRBV6-4|TRBD2|.
TGTGCCAGCAGTGCCGGGACTAGCGGGAGTACGGCGGATACGCAGTATTTT
CASSAGTSGSTADTQYF
>TRBJ1-4|TRBV7-8|.|.
TGTGCCAGCAGCCGAGCGAGGGGGGCAGGGGAAAAACTGTTTTTT
CASSRARGAGEKLFF